One and the same sample provided the 5 T cell receptor beta chains below, sequenced in a study of technical replicates of blood from several donors. Clones were sequenced by immunoSEQ multiplex PCR, and TCRdb holds only the in-frame ones, with some missing. The sample gives around 68,000 clones, about 97% of which show up once; approximately 0.3% is in the top ten. The sequencing sample was made of T cells isolated from PBMCs. The receptor set was obtained from a human donor in good health.

This chain connects TRBV5-1 to TRBJ2-5; 13 bases are a match to TRBD2. The CDR3 spans 18 residues. Germline-derived CDR1 and CDR2 are SGHRS and YFSETQ. With V trimmed by 2 bases and J by 0 bases, 7 bases remained unmatched. DNA for the CDR3: TGCGCCAGCAGCTTCGGACTAGCGGGAGATAAGTACCAAGAGACCCAGTACTTC. The encoded protein is CASSFGLAGDKYQETQYF.

The chain is built from TRBV4-1 and TRBJ2-7; TRBD2 aligns across 7 bases. From germline, CDR1 is MGHRA and CDR2 YSYEKL. Germline trimming cut 10 bases from V and 3 bases from J; bases unmatched to any gene: 6. The CDR3 covers 12 residues. The CDR3 loop reads CAILSGNYEQYF. CDR3 nucleotide sequence: TGCGCCATCCTGAGCGGGAACTACGAGCAGTACTTC.

This chain connects TRBV6-5 to TRBJ2-1; possibly TRBD2 for D (5 bases). In germline, CDR1 is MNHEY, CDR2 SVGAGI. V lost 6 bases and J 6 bases, leaving 9 bases between the germline ends. CDR3 length equals 12 residues. The CDR3 sequence: CASRDWFNEQFF. The CDR3 nucleotides are TGTGCCAGCAGGGACTGGTTCAATGAGCAGTTCTTC.

This clone was recorded only once. V and J are TRBV4-1 and TRBJ1-1; the match to TRBD1 covers 9 bases. Trimming cost V 5 bases and J 10 bases; bases outside gene matches: 14. Germline loops: CDR1 MGHRA, CDR2 YSYEKL. This CDR3 comprises 15 residues. The CDR3 nucleotides read TGCGCCAGCAGCGAAGGCCTTGGGACAGGGAGGCGAGCTTTCTTT. Its translation: CASSEGLGTGRRAFF.

The genes are TRBV6-6 and TRBJ2-3, with 7 bases fitting TRBD1. There are 15 residues in the CDR3. V lost 6 bases, J lost 4 bases, and 10 bases stayed unmatched. Per the germline V gene, CDR1 is MNHNY and CDR2 is SVGAGI (reference sequence). The CDR3 reads CASSPHRGRADTQYF. The CDR3 DNA sequence: TGTGCCAGCAGCCCCCATAGGGGGCGGGCAGATACGCAGTATTTT.